Each of the 25 T cell receptor beta chains below was sequenced from the same sample in a study of preoperative IRX-2 immunotherapy in early breast cancer. Treatment specified: preoperative locoregional IRX-2 cytokine immunotherapy. The repertoire was sequenced with immunoSEQ multiplex PCR; TCRdb's copy has only in-frame clones and lacks some. The sample holds about 23,000 clones, 85% to 90% seen once. The sample consisted of tumor tissue, taken after IRX-2 immunotherapy. These TCRs come from a human donor with breast cancer.

V is TRBV2 and J is TRBJ2-7, with 7 bases aligning to TRBD2. The J segment lost 1 base and the V segment lost 6 bases, leaving 9 bases of the junction unmatched. Germline-derived CDR1 and CDR2 are SNHLY and FYNNEI. CDR3 length equals 15 residues. CDR3 coding DNA: TGTGCCAGCAGAGCCGGGACTACGCTTTCCTACGAGCAGTACTTC. Protein: CASRAGTTLSYEQYF.

The V call is TRBV7-2, the J call TRBJ2-7; D not certain. This CDR3 contains 13 residues. The V and J ends lost 0 bases and 1 base respectively, with 4 bases between them. Germline V gene lookup returns CDR1 SGHTA and CDR2 FQGNSA. CDR3 amino acids: CASSLAESYEQYF. The CDR3 coding sequence is TGTGCCAGCAGCTTAGCTGAATCCTACGAGCAGTACTTC.

This chain links TRBV6-5 with TRBJ2-3; 10 bases agree with TRBD2. J gave up 2 bases and V 4 bases, and 3 bases lay outside the gene matches. The germline V gene has CDR1 MNHEY and CDR2 SVGAGI. The CDR3 spans 15 residues. Written as DNA, the CDR3 is TGTGCCAGCAGTTTACTAGCGGGGCTCACAGATACGCAGTATTTT. Protein sequence: CASSLLAGLTDTQYF.

The rearrangement uses TRBV29-1 and TRBJ1-4, with 7 bases identical to TRBD1. Germline-derived CDR1 and CDR2 are SQVTM and ANQGSEA. Trimming cost V 7 bases and J 7 bases; bases outside gene matches: 0. This CDR3 is built from 10 residues. The CDR3 loop is CSAGGEKLFF. Here the CDR3 DNA reads TGCAGCGCAGGGGGTGAAAAACTGTTTTTT.

The rearrangement links TRBV5-1 to TRBJ2-3; D tentatively fits TRBD1 or TRBD2 (5 bases each). This CDR3 region has 13 residues. CDR1 is SGHRS, CDR2 YFSETQ, per germline. Trimming stripped 2 bases from V and 8 bases from J, with 12 bases between. CDR3 region: CASSFVGDATQYF. CDR3 DNA sequence: TGCGCCAGCAGCTTTGTGGGGGACGCTACGCAGTATTTT.

A single count supports this clone. V gene TRBV18 combines with J gene TRBJ2-3; weak D call: TRBD1 (6 bases). This CDR3 is built from 15 residues. V dropped 4 bases and J dropped 2 bases, with 13 bases sitting between them. The germline CDR1 and CDR2 sequences are KGHSH and LQKENI. CDR3 DNA: TGTGCCAGCTCACTATTCCCAGGGGTCACAGATACGCAGTATTTT. Its translation is CASSLFPGVTDTQYF.

The chain couples TRBV19 to TRBJ2-7, with no clear D. The CDR3 contains 13 residues. Germline assignment: CDR1 LNHDA and CDR2 SQIVND (reference sequence). The V end lost 2 bases, the J end lost 1 base, and 6 bases lay between the germline ends. The DNA of the CDR3 is TGTGCCAGTAGTATAACAGCTTCCTACGAGCAGTACTTC. Amino acid sequence: CASSITASYEQYF.

The CDR3 DNA reads TGTGCCAGTAGTATAAACAGGGGCGGGGAGACCCAGTACTTC. It specifies CASSINRGGETQYF. This rearrangement joins TRBV19 to TRBJ2-5; 7 bases are shared with TRBD1. The CDR3 spans 14 residues. Per germline, CDR1 LNHDA and CDR2 SQIVND (reference sequence). V was pared by 2 bases and J by 5 bases, with 5 bases of the junction left unmatched.

The chain combines TRBV5-1 with TRBJ2-7, with TRBD1 matching 11 bases. V dropped 1 base and J dropped 5; count of bases not matched to a gene: 5. The CDR3 totals 15 residues. The germline CDR1 and CDR2 sequences are SGHRS and YFSETQ. The CDR3 DNA reads as TGCGCCAGCAGCTTGCCCGGGACAGGGGGAGACGAGCAGTACTTC. Translated: CASSLPGTGGDEQYF.

The chain combines TRBV10-3 with TRBJ1-5, with unresolved D. Trimming pared 7 bases from V and 1 base from J, leaving 8 bases between. Germline V gene lookup returns CDR1 ENHRY and CDR2 SYGVKD. The CDR3 spans 13 residues. The CDR3, as DNA: TGTGCCATCAATAGTATAAGCAATCAGCCCCAGCATTTT. Protein product: CAINSISNQPQHF.

The count of this clone is one. The chain recombines TRBV28 with TRBJ1-2, with D tentatively TRBD1 (5 bases). In germline, CDR1 is MDHEN, CDR2 SYDVKM. The CDR3 length is 11 residues. V was clipped by 7 bases and J by 8 bases, with 11 bases between them. The chain's CDR3 is CASNVGVGYTF. The CDR3 bases are TGTGCCAGCAACGTAGGGGTGGGCTACACCTTC.

The gene calls are TRBV5-1 and TRBJ2-7; 9 nucleotides align to TRBD2. This CDR3 comprises 15 residues. The germline gives CDR1 SGHRS, CDR2 YFSETQ. V gave up 0 bases and J gave up 7 bases; unmatched junction bases: 8. The CDR3 coding sequence is TGCGCCAGCAGCTTGGGGCGGGGGGGCGCTGGGGAGCAGTACTTC. This sequence encodes CASSLGRGGAGEQYF.

This chain links TRBV6-5 with TRBJ2-5; a possible D gene is TRBD2 (7 bases). The CDR3 contains 14 residues. Germline V gene sequence: CDR1 MNHEY, CDR2 SVGAGI. V was pared by 2 bases and J by 5 bases, with 12 bases between. CDR3 DNA sequence: TGTGCCAGCAGTTACGGGGGGGCCGGGGAGACCCAGTACTTC. This translates into CASSYGGAGETQYF.

The rearrangement uses TRBV9 and TRBJ1-2, with D possibly being TRBD1 (6 bases). This CDR3 is built from 15 residues. Germline V gene data show CDR1 as SGDLS and CDR2 as YYNGEE. V dropped 3 bases and J dropped 2 bases, with 14 bases sitting between them. Here the CDR3 DNA reads TGTGCCAGCAGCGCCAGGGGACGGCTAAACTATGGCTACACCTTC. Its translation: CASSARGRLNYGYTF.

The V and J genes are TRBV6-5 and TRBJ1-4; the D is unclear. Trimming took 3 bases from V and 7 from J, leaving 18 bases between them. Germline V gene sequence: CDR1 MNHEY, CDR2 SVGAGI. This CDR3 contains 16 residues. The CDR3 region is CASSYSGPRGGEKLFF. Here the CDR3 DNA reads TGTGCCAGCAGTTATTCTGGGCCACGTGGAGGTGAAAAACTGTTTTTT.

The chain joins TRBV19 to TRBJ2-5, with 9 bases fitting TRBD2. The J call may be mistaken, given a closer DNA end match to TRBJ2-7. The CDR3 sequence is 14 residues long. Per germline, CDR1 LNHDA and CDR2 SQIVND (reference sequence). CDR3 bases: TGTGCCAGTAGCACAATAGCGGGAGTGCGCGAGCAGTACTTC. Protein: CASSTIAGVREQYF.

This rearrangement joins TRBV6-1 to TRBJ2-1, with TRBD2 matching over 7 bases. The CDR3 is 13 residues long. Germline lookup yields CDR1 MNHNS and CDR2 SASEGT. Losses at the gene ends were 7 bases for V and 3 bases for J; bases not matched to a gene: 3. CDR3 coding DNA: TGTGCCAGCAAGCCTAGCGGCTACAATGAGCAGTTCTTC. Protein: CASKPSGYNEQFF.

The chain recombines TRBV13 with TRBJ2-3; TRBD2 might be the D (6 bases). The CDR3 spans 14 residues. Germline V gives CDR1 PRHDT, CDR2 FYEKMQ (reference sequence). V was clipped by 6 bases and J by 4 bases, with 14 bases between them. CDR3 protein: CASSFGGAADTQYF. The CDR3 DNA follows: TGTGCCAGCAGTTTTGGCGGGGCGGCAGATACGCAGTATTTT.

The chain carries TRBV2 and TRBJ2-5, with D tentatively TRBD1 or TRBD2 (5 bases each). The better agreement between TRBJ2-7 and the DNA end casts doubt on the J call. The CDR3 sequence is 14 residues long. Per the germline V gene, CDR1 is SNHLY and CDR2 is FYNNEI. The CDR3 reads CASRDPGPHYEQYF. CDR3 DNA: TGTGCCAGCAGGGATCCGGGACCCCACTACGAGCAGTACTTC.

The rearrangement joins TRBV30 to TRBJ2-2; a weak D match, TRBD1 (5 bases). The CDR3 extends over 14 amino acids. Per the germline V gene, CDR1 is GTSNPN and CDR2 is SVGIG (reference sequence). V was cut by 1 base and J by 8 bases, with 14 bases left in between. Here the CDR3 DNA reads TGTGCCTGGAGTGAAACAGGTCGAAGGGGGGAGCTGTTTTTT. Translating gives CAWSETGRRGELFF.

This chain uses TRBV5-6 with TRBJ1-6; no clear D. CDR1 and CDR2 from the germline V gene are SGHDT and YYEEEE. Trimming removed 5 bases at V and 5 bases at J, with 8 bases between. CDR3 size: 13 residues. The CDR3 bases are TGTGCCAGCAGTGACAACAATAATTCACCCCTCCACTTT. This encodes CASSDNNNSPLHF.

This sequence joins TRBV7-2 and TRBJ2-3; 14 bases line up with TRBD2. CDR1 is SGHTA and CDR2 is FQGNSA in the germline V gene. The CDR3 runs to 16 residues. V was clipped by 5 bases and J by 5 bases; unmatched bases: 6. Here the CDR3 reads CASSTRLAGGRDTQYF. The CDR3 DNA sequence: TGTGCCAGCAGCACCCGACTAGCGGGGGGGCGAGATACGCAGTATTTT.

The gene calls are TRBV19 and TRBJ1-6; D gene uncertain. CDR1 and CDR2 from the germline V gene are LNHDA and SQIVND (reference sequence). V lost 3 bases and J 8 bases, leaving 11 bases between the germline ends. The CDR3 consists of 14 residues. The CDR3 DNA reads as TGTGCCAGTAGTATGTTAGGGAAGGATTCACCCCTCCACTTT. It yields the protein CASSMLGKDSPLHF.

The chain links TRBV19 to TRBJ2-3; D gene uncertain. V was trimmed by 5 bases and J by 1 base, leaving 10 bases between them. CDR1 and CDR2 from the germline V gene are LNHDA and SQIVND (reference sequence). The CDR3 runs to 14 residues. DNA for the CDR3: TGTGCCAGTAGTGGGCTCAAGGGCACAGATACGCAGTATTTT. Protein: CASSGLKGTDTQYF.

The V and J genes are TRBV7-9 and TRBJ2-7; 10 bases fit TRBD1. With V trimmed by 10 bases and J by 4 bases, 16 bases remained unmatched. Germline V gene sequence: CDR1 SEHNR, CDR2 FQNEAQ (reference sequence). The CDR3 covers 16 residues. The CDR3 protein is CAIEPGAGDRGYEQYF. CDR3 sequence (DNA): TGTGCCATCGAACCCGGAGCTGGGGACAGGGGATACGAGCAGTACTTC.